The present TCR beta chain was sequenced within a study of T-cell memory formation after mild COVID-19 (dated by TCRdb to the early 2020s). In the study overall: Most TCR sequence clusters were specific to one of the two donors. The cohort comprised two young, previously healthy adult volunteers, one female and one male. In a couple of donors, T-cell clones that expanded and contracted after mild COVID-19 were followed by sequencing TCRalpha and TCRbeta repertoires longitudinally. Broader findings and caveats from the paper: SARS-CoV-2 specificity was not confirmed for the second-wave clones peaking on day 37. Some responding clones were found in pre-infection memory, which suggests that pre-existing cross-reactive memory T cells took part in the SARS-CoV-2 response. Balanced CD4/CD8 phenotypes were observed for clones contracting from day 15 to 85, whereas a bias towards CD4+ was observed for a second wave of clones expanding from day 15 to 37. Contracting CD4+ clones were located mainly in the CM and EM memory subsets, whereas CD8+ clones were found to be enriched in EMRA. The study covered only a couple of mild cases, and larger cohorts including severe cases with pre-infection samples were considered necessary.

TCRdb records Illumina NovaSeq 6000 as the sequencer. TCRalpha and TCRbeta cDNA libraries were built by 5'RACE with constant-segment primers, adding sample barcodes and unique molecular identifiers. RNA was extracted from every sample with Trizol reagent. Amplification of the libraries took two PCR steps, and the second step added a second sample barcode plus Illumina TruSeq adapters. Sequencing of libraries was performed on an Illumina NovaSeq with 2 x 150 bp paired-end reads. On the authors' methods: Reads were demultiplexed and collapsed into UMI-guided consensus sequences with migec v1.2.7. With mixcr v2.1.11, UMI consensuses were aligned to TRA and TRB V and J templates and assembled into clonotypes. A clonotype was counted as expanded or contracted only if both edgeR and NoisET called the change significant, with noise models trained on biological replicates. edgeR calls used a false discovery rate-adjusted p below 0.01 and a log2 fold-change threshold of 1. As an exploratory analysis of dynamics, max-normalized trajectories of the 1000 most abundant clonotypes were examined by PCA with hierarchical clustering. Separately sequenced CD4+ and CD8+ repertoires were used to assign a CD4 or CD8 phenotype to each responding clone. TCRdb trimmed the raw reads at Q25, called clones with MiXCR and kept productive beta chains. Rows matching on CDR3 protein sequence are summarized as one entry with the most common DNA and genes. The V and J calls and clone size come from TCRdb's table, not from the authors' own analysis. For this sample the table gives a few hundred thousand distinct CDR3 sequences, of which about 15% were detected only once. Around a fifth of the sample is held by the ten biggest clonotypes.

Ficoll-Paque density gradient centrifugation was used to isolate PBMCs. Reading from cysteine to phenylalanine, the CDR3 counts 14 amino acids. Of all the DNA, just the CDR3 is kept, 42 bases in frame from base 1. The germline V gene sets CDR1 to SGHRS and CDR2 to YFSETQ. V was cut back by 3 bases and J by 4 bases, leaving a gap of 12 bases between them. On this clonotype itself: Its target antigen remains unknown. No base qualities exist here, and no much larger clone lies one base off it.

Sequenced sample: PBMCs or a T cell subset sorted from them (not recorded which). The receptor was isolated from a man younger than 30 who had mild COVID-19 (a few samples of this study predate the infection). The sample titles of this study are shuffled in the database, so cell type and time point are left out; the donor was told from shared clones. The chain is assembled from TRBV5-1 and TRBJ2-3; the D gene assignment is ambiguous. The CDR3 reads as follows: CASSYPSDADTQYF. In nucleotide form, the sequence is TGCGCCAGCAGCTATCCTTCAGATGCAGATACGCAGTATTTT.